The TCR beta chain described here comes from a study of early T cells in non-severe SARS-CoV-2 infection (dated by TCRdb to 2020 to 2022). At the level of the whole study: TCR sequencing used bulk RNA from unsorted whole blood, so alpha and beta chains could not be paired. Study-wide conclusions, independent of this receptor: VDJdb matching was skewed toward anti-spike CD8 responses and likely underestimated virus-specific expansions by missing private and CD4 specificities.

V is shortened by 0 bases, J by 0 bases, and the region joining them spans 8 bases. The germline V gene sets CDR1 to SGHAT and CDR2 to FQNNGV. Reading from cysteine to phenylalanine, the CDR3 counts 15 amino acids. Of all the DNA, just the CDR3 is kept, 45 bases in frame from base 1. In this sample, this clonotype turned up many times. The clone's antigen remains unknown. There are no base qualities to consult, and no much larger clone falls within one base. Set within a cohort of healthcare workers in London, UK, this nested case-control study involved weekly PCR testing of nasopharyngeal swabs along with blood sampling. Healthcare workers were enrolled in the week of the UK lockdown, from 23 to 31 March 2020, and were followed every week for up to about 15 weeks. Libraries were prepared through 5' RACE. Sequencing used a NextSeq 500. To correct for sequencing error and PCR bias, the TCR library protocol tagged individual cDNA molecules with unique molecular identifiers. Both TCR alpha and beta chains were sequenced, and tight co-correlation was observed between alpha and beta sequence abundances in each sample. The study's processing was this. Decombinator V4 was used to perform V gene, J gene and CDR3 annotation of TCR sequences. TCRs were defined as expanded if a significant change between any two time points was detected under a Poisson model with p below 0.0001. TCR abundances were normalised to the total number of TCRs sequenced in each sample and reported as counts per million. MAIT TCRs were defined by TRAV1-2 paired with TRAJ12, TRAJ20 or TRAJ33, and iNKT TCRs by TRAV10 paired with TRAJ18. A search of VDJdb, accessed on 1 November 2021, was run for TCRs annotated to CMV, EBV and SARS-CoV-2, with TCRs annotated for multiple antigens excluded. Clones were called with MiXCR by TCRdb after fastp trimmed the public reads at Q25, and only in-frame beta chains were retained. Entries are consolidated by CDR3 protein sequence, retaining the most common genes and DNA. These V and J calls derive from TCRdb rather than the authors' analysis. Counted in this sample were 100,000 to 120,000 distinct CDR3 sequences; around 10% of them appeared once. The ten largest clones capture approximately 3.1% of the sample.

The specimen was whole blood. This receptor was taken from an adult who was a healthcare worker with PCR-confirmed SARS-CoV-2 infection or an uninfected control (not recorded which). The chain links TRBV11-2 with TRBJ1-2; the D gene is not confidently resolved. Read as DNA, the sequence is TGTGCCAGCAGCTTAGAGGCCTTAGCTAACTATGGCTACACCTTC. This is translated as CASSLEALANYGYTF.